The 5 T cell receptor beta chains below come from one sample, sequenced in a study of blood T cell repertoires in COVID-19. Measured with immunoSEQ multiplex PCR; TCRdb has only the in-frame clones, and not every one. In the table there are over 400,000 clones, over 75% of which are singletons. Sequencing was carried out using peripheral blood. Receptors were obtained from a human donor in a cohort sampled during active COVID-19.

The chain links TRBV7-9 to TRBJ2-7; D not resolved. Germline V lookup: CDR1 SEHNR, CDR2 FQNEAQ (reference sequence). The V end was cut by 1 base, the J end by 3 bases, with 4 bases between. This CDR3 is built from 12 residues. CDR3 sequence reads: CASSLGDYEQYF. The CDR3 nucleotides read TGTGCCAGCAGCTTAGGCGACTACGAGCAGTACTTC.

The chain carries TRBV19 and TRBJ2-5; TRBD1 agrees at 8 bases. With V trimmed by 3 bases and J by 5 bases, 5 bases remained unmatched. Germline V lookup: CDR1 LNHDA, CDR2 SQIVND (reference sequence). The CDR3 sequence is 14 residues long. In DNA form, the CDR3 reads TGTGCCAGTAGTATTGGACAGGGCCTCGAGACCCAGTACTTC. Its protein is CASSIGQGLETQYF. Complete variable domain (other parts from reference TRBV19 and TRBJ2-5): DGGITQSPKYLFRKEGQNVTLSCEQNLNHDAMYWYRQDPGQGLRLIYYSQIVNDFQKGDIAEGYSVSREKKESFPLTVTSAQKNPTAFYLCASSIGQGLETQYFGPGTRLLVL.

V usage is TRBV6-2 or TRBV6-3 and J usage is TRBJ2-3; TRBD2 aligns across 10 bases. Per germline, CDR1 MNHEY and CDR2 SVGEGT. The length of the CDR3 is 17 residues. Trimming took 2 bases from V and 7 from J; bases not matched to a gene: 12. CDR3 loop: CASSYEIQAGGVNTQYF. DNA for the CDR3: TGTGCCAGCAGTTACGAGATCCAAGCGGGAGGGGTGAATACGCAGTATTTT.

The chain links TRBV10-3 to TRBJ2-6; perhaps TRBD2 as D (5 bases). V dropped 3 bases and J dropped 0 bases, with 15 bases sitting between them. The CDR3 loop spans 18 amino acids. Germline V lookup: CDR1 ENHRY, CDR2 SYGVKD. Here the CDR3 reads CAISDHEGSRSGANVLTF. The CDR3 DNA reads as TGTGCCATCAGTGATCACGAGGGTTCCCGCTCTGGGGCCAACGTCCTGACTTTC.

V usage is TRBV30 and J usage is TRBJ2-2; D remains unclear. Trimming pared 2 bases from V and 4 bases from J, leaving 8 bases between. This CDR3 has 13 amino acids. Germline loops: CDR1 GTSNPN, CDR2 SVGIG (reference sequence). CDR3 sequence (DNA): TGTGCCTGGAGTCCACGGAGCACCGGGGAGCTGTTTTTT. Encoded protein: CAWSPRSTGELFF.